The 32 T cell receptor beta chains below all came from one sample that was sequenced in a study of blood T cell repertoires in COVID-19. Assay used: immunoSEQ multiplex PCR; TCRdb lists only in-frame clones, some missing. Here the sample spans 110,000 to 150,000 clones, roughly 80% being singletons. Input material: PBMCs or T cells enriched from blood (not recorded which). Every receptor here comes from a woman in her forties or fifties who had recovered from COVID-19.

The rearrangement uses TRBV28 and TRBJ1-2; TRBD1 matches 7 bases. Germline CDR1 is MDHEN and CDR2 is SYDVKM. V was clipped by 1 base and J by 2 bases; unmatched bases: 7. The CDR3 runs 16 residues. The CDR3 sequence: CASSLYGDRRNYGYTF. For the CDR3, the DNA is TGTGCCAGCAGTTTATACGGGGACAGACGGAACTATGGCTACACCTTC.

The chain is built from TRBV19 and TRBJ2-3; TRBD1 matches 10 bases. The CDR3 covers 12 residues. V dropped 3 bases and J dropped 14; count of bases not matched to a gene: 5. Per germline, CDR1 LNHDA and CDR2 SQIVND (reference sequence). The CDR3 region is CASSIGQGGPYF. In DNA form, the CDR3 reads TGTGCCAGTAGTATCGGACAGGGGGGCCCGTATTTT.

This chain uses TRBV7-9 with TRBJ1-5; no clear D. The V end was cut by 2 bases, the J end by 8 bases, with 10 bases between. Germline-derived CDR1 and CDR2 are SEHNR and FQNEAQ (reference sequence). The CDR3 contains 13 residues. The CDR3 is CASSLSVGKPQHF. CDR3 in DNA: TGTGCCAGCAGCTTATCGGTGGGCAAGCCCCAGCATTTT.

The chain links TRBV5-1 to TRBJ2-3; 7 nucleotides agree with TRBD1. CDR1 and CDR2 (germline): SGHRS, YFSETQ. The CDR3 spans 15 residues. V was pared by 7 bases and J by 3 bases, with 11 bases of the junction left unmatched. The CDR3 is CASRLQGRGTDTQYF. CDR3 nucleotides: TGCGCCAGCCGTTTACAGGGGAGAGGGACAGATACGCAGTATTTT.

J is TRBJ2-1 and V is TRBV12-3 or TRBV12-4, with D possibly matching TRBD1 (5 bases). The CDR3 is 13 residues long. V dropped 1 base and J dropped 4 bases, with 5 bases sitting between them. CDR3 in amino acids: CASSLDRYNEQFF. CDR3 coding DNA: TGTGCCAGCAGTTTAGACAGGTACAATGAGCAGTTCTTC.

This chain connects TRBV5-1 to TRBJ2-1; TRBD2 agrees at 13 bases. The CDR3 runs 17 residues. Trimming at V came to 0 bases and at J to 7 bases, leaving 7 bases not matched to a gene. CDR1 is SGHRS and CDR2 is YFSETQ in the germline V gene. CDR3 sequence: CASSLVTSGGLWNEQFF. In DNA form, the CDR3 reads TGCGCCAGCAGCTTGGTGACTAGCGGGGGGCTCTGGAATGAGCAGTTCTTC.

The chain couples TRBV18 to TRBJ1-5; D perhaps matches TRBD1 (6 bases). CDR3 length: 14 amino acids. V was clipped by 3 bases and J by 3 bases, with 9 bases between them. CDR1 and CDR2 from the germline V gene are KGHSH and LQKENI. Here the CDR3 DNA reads TGTGCCAGCTCACCCCGGACAGTCAATCAGCCCCAGCATTTT. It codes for CASSPRTVNQPQHF.

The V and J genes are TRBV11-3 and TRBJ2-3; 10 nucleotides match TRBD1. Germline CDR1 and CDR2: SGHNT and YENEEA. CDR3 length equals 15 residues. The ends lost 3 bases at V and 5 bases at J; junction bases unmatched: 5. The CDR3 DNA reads TGTGCCAGCAGCTTCGGGACAGGGGACTTAGATACGCAGTATTTT. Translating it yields CASSFGTGDLDTQYF.

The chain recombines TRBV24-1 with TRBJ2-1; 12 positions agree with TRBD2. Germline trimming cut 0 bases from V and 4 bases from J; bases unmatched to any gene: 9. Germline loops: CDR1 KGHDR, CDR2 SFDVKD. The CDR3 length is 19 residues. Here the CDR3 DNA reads TGTGCCACCAGTGATTTGCCCCTCTCTAGCGGGGGGGAATACAATGAGCAGTTCTTC. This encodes CATSDLPLSSGGEYNEQFF.

The CDR3 region has the DNA TGTGCCAGCAGCGCCAATCCCCGAGCTGCTGATCCCCTCCACTTT. Its protein is CASSANPRAADPLHF. This sequence joins TRBV6-5 and TRBJ1-6; no clear D. Germline-derived CDR1 and CDR2 are MNHEY and SVGAGI. Trimming left V 6 bases short and J 13 bases short, with 22 bases between. The CDR3 extends over 15 amino acids.

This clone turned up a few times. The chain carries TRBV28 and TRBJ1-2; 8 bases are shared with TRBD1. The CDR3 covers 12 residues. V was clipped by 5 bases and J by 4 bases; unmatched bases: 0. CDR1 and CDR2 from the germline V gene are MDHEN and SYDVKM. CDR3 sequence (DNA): TGTGCCAGCAGTGACAGGGGCTATGGCTACACCTTC. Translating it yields CASSDRGYGYTF.

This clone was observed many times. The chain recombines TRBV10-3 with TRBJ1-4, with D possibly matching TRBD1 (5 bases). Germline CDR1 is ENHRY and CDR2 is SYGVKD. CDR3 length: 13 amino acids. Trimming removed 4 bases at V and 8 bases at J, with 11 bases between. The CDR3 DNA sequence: TGTGCCATCAGTGGTGTAGGGGAAGAAAAACTGTTTTTT. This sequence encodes CAISGVGEEKLFF.

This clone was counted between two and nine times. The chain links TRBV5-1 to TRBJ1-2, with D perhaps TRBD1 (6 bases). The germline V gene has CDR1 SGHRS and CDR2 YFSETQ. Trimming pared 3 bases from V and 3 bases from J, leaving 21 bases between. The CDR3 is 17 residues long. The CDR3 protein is CASSSLSGTGSDYGYTF. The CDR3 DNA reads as TGCGCCAGCAGCTCCCTCTCGGGTACAGGGAGTGACTATGGCTACACCTTC.

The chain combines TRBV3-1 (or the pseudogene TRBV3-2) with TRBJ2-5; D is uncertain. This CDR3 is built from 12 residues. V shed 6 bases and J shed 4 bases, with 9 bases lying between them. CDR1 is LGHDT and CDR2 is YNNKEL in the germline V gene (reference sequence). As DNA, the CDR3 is TGTGCCAGCAGTCTGTGGCCAGAGACCCAGTACTTC. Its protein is CASSLWPETQYF.

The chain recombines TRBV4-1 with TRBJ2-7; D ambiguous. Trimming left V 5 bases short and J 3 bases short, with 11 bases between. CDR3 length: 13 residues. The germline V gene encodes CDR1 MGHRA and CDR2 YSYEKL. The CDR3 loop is CASSDEASYEQYF. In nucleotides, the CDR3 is TGCGCCAGCAGCGACGAGGCCAGCTACGAGCAGTACTTC.

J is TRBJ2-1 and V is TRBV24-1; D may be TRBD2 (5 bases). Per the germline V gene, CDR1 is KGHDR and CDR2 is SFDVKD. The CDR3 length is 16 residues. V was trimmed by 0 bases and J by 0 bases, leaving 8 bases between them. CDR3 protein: CATSDLAGSSYNEQFF. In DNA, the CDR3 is TGTGCCACCAGTGATTTGGCTGGGAGCTCCTACAATGAGCAGTTCTTC.

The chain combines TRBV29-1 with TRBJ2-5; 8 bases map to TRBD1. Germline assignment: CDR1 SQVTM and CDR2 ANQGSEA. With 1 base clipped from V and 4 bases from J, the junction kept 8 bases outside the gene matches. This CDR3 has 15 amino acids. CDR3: CSVEVRGLVGETQYF. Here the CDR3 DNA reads TGCAGCGTTGAAGTCAGGGGGCTGGTAGGAGAGACCCAGTACTTC.

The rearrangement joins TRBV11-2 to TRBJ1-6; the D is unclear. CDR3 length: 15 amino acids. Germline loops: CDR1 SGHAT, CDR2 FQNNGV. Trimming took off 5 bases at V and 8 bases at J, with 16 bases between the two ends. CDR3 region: CASSLTYSYDSPLHF. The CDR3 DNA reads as TGTGCCAGCAGCCTCACTTATTCTTACGATTCACCCCTCCACTTT.

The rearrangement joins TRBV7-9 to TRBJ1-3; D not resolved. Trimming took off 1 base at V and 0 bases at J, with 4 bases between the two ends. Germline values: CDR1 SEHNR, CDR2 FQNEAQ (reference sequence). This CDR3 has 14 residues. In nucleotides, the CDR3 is TGTGCCAGCAGCTTAGGTCTCTCTGGAAACACCATATATTTT. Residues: CASSLGLSGNTIYF.

The CDR3 region has the DNA TGTGCCATCGGTGGGACAGGAGAATATCTCGCTGGAAACACCATATATTTT. Translation: CAIGGTGEYLAGNTIYF. The rearrangement joins TRBV10-3 to TRBJ1-3, with 8 bases that match TRBD1. CDR3 length equals 17 residues. The V gene end was trimmed by 8 bases and the J gene end by 2 bases; junction bases not matched to a gene: 14. The germline CDR1 and CDR2 sequences are ENHRY and SYGVKD.

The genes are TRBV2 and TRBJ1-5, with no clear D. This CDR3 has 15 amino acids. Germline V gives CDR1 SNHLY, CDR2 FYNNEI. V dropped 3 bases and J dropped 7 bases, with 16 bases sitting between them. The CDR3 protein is CASSDSGLRWQPQHF. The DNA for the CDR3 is TGTGCCAGCAGTGATTCGGGTCTCCGCTGGCAGCCCCAGCATTTT.

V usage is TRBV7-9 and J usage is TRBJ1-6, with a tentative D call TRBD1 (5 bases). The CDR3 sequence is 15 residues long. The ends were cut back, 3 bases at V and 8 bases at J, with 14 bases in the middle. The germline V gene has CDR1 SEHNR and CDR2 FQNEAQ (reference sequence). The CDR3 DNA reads TGTGCCAGCAGCTTGGAGCCAGGGTTCTATTCACCCCTCCACTTT. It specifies CASSLEPGFYSPLHF.

CDR3 amino acids: CASSPWGGSSEQFF. DNA of the CDR3: TGTGCCAGCAGCCCATGGGGGGGCTCGAGTGAGCAGTTCTTC. V is TRBV6-6 and J is TRBJ2-1; TRBD2 is a possible D gene (7 bases). V dropped 6 bases and J dropped 9 bases, with 18 bases sitting between them. The CDR3 loop spans 14 amino acids. Germline loops: CDR1 MNHNY, CDR2 SVGAGI (reference sequence).

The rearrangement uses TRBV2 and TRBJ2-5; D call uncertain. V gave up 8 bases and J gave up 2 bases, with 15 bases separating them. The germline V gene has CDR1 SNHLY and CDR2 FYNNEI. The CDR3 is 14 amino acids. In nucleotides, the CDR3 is TGTGCCAGCGGCGAAGCAGTACTACAAGAGACCCAGTACTTC. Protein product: CASGEAVLQETQYF.

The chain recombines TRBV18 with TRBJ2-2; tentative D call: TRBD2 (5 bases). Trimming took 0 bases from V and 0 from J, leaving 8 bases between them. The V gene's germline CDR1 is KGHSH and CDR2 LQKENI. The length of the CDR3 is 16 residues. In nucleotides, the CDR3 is TGTGCCAGCTCACCACCGCCGACTACGAACACCGGGGAGCTGTTTTTT. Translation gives CASSPPPTTNTGELFF. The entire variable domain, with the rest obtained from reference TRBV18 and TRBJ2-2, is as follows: NAGVMQNPRHLVRRRGQEARLRCSPMKGHSHVYWYRQLPEEGLKFMVYLQKENIIDESGMPKERFSAEFPKEGPSILRIQQVVRGDSAAYFCASSPPPTTNTGELFFGEGSRLTVL.

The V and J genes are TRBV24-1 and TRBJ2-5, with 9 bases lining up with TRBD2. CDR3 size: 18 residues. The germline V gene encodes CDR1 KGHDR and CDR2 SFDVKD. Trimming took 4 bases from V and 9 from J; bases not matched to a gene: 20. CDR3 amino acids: CATSDIRGSGGDPGPQYF. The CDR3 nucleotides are TGTGCCACCAGTGACATCCGGGGTAGCGGGGGAGACCCAGGCCCCCAGTACTTC.

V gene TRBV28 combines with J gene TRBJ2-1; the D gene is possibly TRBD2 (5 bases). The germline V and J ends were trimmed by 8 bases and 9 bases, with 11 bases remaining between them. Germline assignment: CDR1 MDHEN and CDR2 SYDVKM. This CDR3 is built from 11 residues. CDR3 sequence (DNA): TGTGCCAGCTTTACAAGCGGTGAGCAGTTCTTC. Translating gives CASFTSGEQFF.

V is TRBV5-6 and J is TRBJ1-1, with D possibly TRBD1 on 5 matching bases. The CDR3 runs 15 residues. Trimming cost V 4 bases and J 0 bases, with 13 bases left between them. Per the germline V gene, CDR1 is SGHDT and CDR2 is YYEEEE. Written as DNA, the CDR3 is TGTGCCAGCAGCGCCCAGGGCCGCATGAACACTGAAGCTTTCTTT. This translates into CASSAQGRMNTEAFF.

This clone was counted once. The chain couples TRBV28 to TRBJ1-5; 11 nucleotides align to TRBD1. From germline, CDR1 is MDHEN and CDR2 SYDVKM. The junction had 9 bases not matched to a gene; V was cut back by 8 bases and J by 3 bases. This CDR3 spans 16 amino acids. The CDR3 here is CASGRTGGGNNQPQHF. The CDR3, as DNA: TGTGCCAGCGGAAGGACAGGGGGCGGGAACAATCAGCCCCAGCATTTT. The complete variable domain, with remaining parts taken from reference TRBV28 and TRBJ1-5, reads DVKVTQSSRYLVKRTGEKVFLECVQDMDHENMFWYRQDPGLGLRLIYFSYDVKMKEKGDIPEGYSVSREKKERFSLILESASTNQTSMYLCASGRTGGGNNQPQHFGDGTRLSIL.

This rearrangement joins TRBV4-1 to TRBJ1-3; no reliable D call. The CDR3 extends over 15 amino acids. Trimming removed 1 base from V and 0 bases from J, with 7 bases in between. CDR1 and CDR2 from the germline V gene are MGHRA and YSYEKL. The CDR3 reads CASSQGQNSGNTIYF. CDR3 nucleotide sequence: TGCGCCAGCAGCCAAGGTCAGAACTCTGGAAACACCATATATTTT.

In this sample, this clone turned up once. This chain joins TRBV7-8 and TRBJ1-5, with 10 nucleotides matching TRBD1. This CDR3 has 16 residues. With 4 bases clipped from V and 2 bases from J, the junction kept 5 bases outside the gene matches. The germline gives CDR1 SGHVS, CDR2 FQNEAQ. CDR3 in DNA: TGTGCCAGCAGCTCACTGGGGACAGGGGGCAATCAGCCCCAGCATTTT. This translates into CASSSLGTGGNQPQHF.

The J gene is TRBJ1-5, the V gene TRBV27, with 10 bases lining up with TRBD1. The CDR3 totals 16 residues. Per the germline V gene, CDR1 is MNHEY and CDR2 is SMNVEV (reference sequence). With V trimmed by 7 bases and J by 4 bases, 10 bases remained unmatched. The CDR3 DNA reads TGTGCCAGCAAACGACAGGGGGCTGTTAGGAATCAGCCCCAGCATTTT. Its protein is CASKRQGAVRNQPQHF.